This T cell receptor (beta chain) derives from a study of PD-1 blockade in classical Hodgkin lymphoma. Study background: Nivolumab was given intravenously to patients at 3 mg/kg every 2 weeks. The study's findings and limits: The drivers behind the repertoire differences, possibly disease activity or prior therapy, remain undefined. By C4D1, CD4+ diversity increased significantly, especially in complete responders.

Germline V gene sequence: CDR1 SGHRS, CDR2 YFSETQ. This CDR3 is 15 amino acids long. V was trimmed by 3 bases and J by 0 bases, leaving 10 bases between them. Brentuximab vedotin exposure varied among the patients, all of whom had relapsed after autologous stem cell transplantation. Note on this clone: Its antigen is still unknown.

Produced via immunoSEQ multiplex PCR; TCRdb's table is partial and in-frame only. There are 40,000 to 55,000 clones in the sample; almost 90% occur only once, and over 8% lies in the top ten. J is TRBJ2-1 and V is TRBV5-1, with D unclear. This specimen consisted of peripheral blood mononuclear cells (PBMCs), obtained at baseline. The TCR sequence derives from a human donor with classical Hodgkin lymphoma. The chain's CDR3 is CASSSGLGSYNEQFF. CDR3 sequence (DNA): TGCGCCAGCAGCTCGGGTTTGGGCTCCTACAATGAGCAGTTCTTC.